This paragraph covers one TCR beta chain sequence. The antigen remains unidentified. TCRdb re-called the 5' RACE reads with MiXCR, one entry per CDR3 protein. The sample has a few hundred thousand distinct CDR3 sequences; about 13% are singletons. This entry is derived from a study of CD8 T cells in ankylosing spondylitis. Overall study results and limits: A TCR beta motif of under ten highly homologous variants seemed to mark ankylosing spondylitis blood.

Germline CDR1 is MNHNS and CDR2 is SASEGT. V was clipped by 1 base and J by 8 bases, with 15 bases between them. The CDR3 consists of 15 residues. V gene TRBV6-1 combines with J gene TRBJ1-3, with TRBD1 as a possible D gene (5 bases). The TCR originated in a male donor with ankylosing spondylitis. The specimen sequenced was blood, either unsorted or a sorted T cell fraction (not recorded which). CDR3 DNA: TGTGCCAGCAGTGAAGGATGGGGGAGTGTGGACACCATATATTTT. Translated: CASSEGWGSVDTIYF.